This TCR beta chain was sequenced during a study of molecular identifiers for immune sequencing clone quantification. The study, taken as a whole, reports: Beyond 20 RNA copies, clones held over 97% of effector molecules, compared with under 1% in naive cells.

Trimming took off 0 bases at V and 3 bases at J, with 12 bases between the two ends. Germline lookup yields CDR1 SQVTM and CDR2 ANQGSEA. This CDR3 is built from 14 residues. At least ten counts were recorded for this clonotype. As yet, its antigen is unknown. MiXCR, applied by TCRdb to the PCR reads, yields one record per CDR3 protein. Of some 590,000 distinct CDR3 sequences detected, 25% appear once; the ten largest clones hold around 0.78%. The material sequenced was naive CD8+ T cells from blood, with Jurkat cell RNA spiked in. Stated subset: FACS-sorted CD8+CD4-CCR7+CD45RA+ naive T cells. The chain has TRBV29-1 and TRBJ2-7; possibly TRBD2 for D (5 bases). This sequence was found in a human donor in good health. Some libraries in this study had Jurkat cell RNA spiked in. This chain's CDR3 is CSVEEAAPGYEQYF. CDR3 bases: TGCAGCGTTGAAGAAGCGGCCCCCGGCTACGAGCAGTACTTC.